This paragraph covers one T cell receptor beta chain sequence. What it recognizes is unknown. The record originates from a study of OX40 agonist ivuxolimab in advanced cancers. The study, taken as a whole, reports: On average, a greater number of expanded clones characterised CD8+ T cells relative to CD4+.

Assay used: immunoSEQ multiplex PCR; TCRdb lists only in-frame clones, some missing. The sample has some 54,000 clones, around 80% seen once. The CDR3 contains 16 residues. Germline lookup yields CDR1 SGHRS and CDR2 YFSETQ. V was clipped by 3 bases and J by 6 bases; unmatched bases: 11. The specimen comprised CD4+ or CD8+ T cells sorted from blood, sampled in a trial of the OX40 agonist ivuxolimab. The rearrangement links TRBV5-1 to TRBJ2-3; 9 bases align to TRBD2. This TCR was sampled from an adult with an advanced solid tumor such as melanoma, head and neck, liver or kidney cancer. This chain's CDR3 is CASSSSGNLPVDTQYF. The CDR3 coding sequence is TGCGCCAGCAGCTCTAGCGGGAATCTCCCCGTGGATACGCAGTATTTT. Full variable domain (remainder filled in from reference TRBV5-1 and TRBJ2-3): KAGVTQTPRYLIKTRGQQVTLSCSPISGHRSVSWYQQTPGQGLQFLFEYFSETQRNKGNFPGRFSGRQFSNSRSEMNVSTLELGDSALYLCASSSSGNLPVDTQYFGPGTRLTVL.